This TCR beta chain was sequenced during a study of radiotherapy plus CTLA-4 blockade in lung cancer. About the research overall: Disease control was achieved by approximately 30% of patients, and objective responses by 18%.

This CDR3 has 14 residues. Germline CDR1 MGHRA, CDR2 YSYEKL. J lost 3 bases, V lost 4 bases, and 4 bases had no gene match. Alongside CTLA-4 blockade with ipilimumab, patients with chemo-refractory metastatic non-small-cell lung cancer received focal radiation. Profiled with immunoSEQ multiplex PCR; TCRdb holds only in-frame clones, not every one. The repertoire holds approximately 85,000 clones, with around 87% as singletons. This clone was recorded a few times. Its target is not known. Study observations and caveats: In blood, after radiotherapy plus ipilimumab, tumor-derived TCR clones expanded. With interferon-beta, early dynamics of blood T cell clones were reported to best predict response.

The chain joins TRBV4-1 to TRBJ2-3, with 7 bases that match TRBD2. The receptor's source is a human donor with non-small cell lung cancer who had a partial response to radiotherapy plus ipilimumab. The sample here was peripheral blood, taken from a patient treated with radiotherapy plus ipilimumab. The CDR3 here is CASSPGGGTDTQYF. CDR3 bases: TGCGCCAGCAGCCCTGGGGGGGGAACAGATACGCAGTATTTT.